Listed here are 5 T cell receptor beta chains from one sample, sequenced in a study of tumor-infiltrating lymphocytes in oesophageal squamous cell carcinoma. TCRdb processed the PCR reads anew with MiXCR; each CDR3 protein has one entry. The table lists roughly 10,000 distinct CDR3 sequences, around 63% of them singletons, with approximately 30% in the top ten. The sequenced sample was esophageal tumor tissue. Every receptor here comes from a male donor with esophageal squamous cell carcinoma.

This clonotype has a count of ten or more. This chain links TRBV12-3 or TRBV12-4 with TRBJ2-5; 8 bases fit TRBD2. J was trimmed by 0 bases and V by 6 bases; bases with no gene match: 9. The CDR3 is 16 residues long. For the CDR3, the DNA is TGTGCCAGCAGCGCGACTAGCGAGGGCAACCAAGAGACCCAGTACTTC. This gives the protein CASSATSEGNQETQYF.

This chain connects TRBV6-2 or TRBV6-3 to TRBJ2-5; 8 bases match TRBD2. The J call is uncertain, as TRBJ2-3 better fits the DNA end. The CDR3 is made up of 13 amino acids. Per germline, CDR1 MNHEY and CDR2 SVGEGT. Written as DNA, the CDR3 is TGTGCCAGCAGTTACCTAGGGACTAGGTTGCAGTATTTT. Protein product: CASSYLGTRLQYF.

The CDR3 region is CATGRVRGEQYF. The CDR3 bases are TGTGCCACGGGGAGGGTGCGGGGCGAGCAGTACTTC. The rearrangement joins TRBV6-2 or TRBV6-3 to TRBJ2-1; 7 nucleotides match TRBD2. The J call is in doubt because the DNA end fits TRBJ2-7 better. The CDR3 consists of 12 residues. Germline V CDR1 and CDR2: MNHEY, SVGEGT.

The J gene is TRBJ2-1, the V gene TRBV11-2, with TRBD1 identical over 7 bases. Germline CDR1 is SGHAT and CDR2 is FQNNGV. V shed 5 bases, J shed 13 bases, and the junction held 5 bases outside the gene matches. The CDR3 is made up of 11 amino acids. CDR3 residues: CASSGGQVQFF. The CDR3 DNA reads as TGTGCCAGCAGCGGAGGACAGGTACAGTTCTTC.

The CDR3 DNA reads TGTGCCAGCAGCCCCCGGACTAGCGGGAGGACCTACGAGCAGTACTTC. As protein: CASSPRTSGRTYEQYF. The chain has TRBV7-8 and TRBJ2-4; 14 positions match TRBD2. The J call may not be correct, given that the DNA end is closer to TRBJ2-7. This CDR3 is built from 16 residues. Germline assignment: CDR1 SGHVS and CDR2 FQNEAQ.